One and the same sample provided the 24 T cell receptor beta chains below, sequenced in a study of T cell responses to AZD1222 COVID-19 vaccine listed by TCRdb under 2021. The time point label here, explained by the study, means: baseline before first vaccination. Preparation of the library involved the immunoSEQ multiplex PCR assay. TCRdb re-hosts the immuneACCESS table, in-frame sequences only. Its copies lack some clones; in the studies checked, an unresolved V gene accounts for under half of them, and the cause for the rest is not known. Counted in this sample were 150,000 or so clones; around 90% of them appeared once. Jointly, the top ten make up under 20% of the sample. Here the sequenced sample was peripheral blood, taken on day 0 of AZD1222 vaccination. These receptors were obtained from an adult in good health.

The chain couples TRBV19 to TRBJ2-7; 7 positions match TRBD1. Germline V gene sequence: CDR1 LNHDA, CDR2 SQIVND (reference sequence). J lost 4 bases, V lost 4 bases, and 7 bases had no gene match. The CDR3 contains 14 residues. CDR3 residues: CASSRDRPPYEQYF. The CDR3 DNA is TGTGCCAGTAGTAGGGACAGACCGCCATACGAGCAGTACTTC.

The gene calls are TRBV16 and TRBJ1-6, with TRBD1 as a possible D gene (5 bases). Germline V lookup: CDR1 KGHSY, CDR2 FQNENV. The V and J ends lost 8 bases and 10 bases respectively, with 18 bases between them. This CDR3 region has 14 residues. This CDR3 reads CASGPPRGASPLHF. DNA of the CDR3: TGTGCCAGCGGACCCCCGAGGGGAGCCTCACCCCTCCACTTT.

V gene TRBV12-3 or TRBV12-4 combines with J gene TRBJ1-6, with D perhaps TRBD1 (5 bases). V was trimmed by 5 bases and J by 9 bases, leaving 11 bases between them. The CDR3 covers 13 residues. The CDR3 DNA sequence: TGTGCCAGCAGTCGGACATTTGGTTCACCCCTCCACTTT. The encoded protein is CASSRTFGSPLHF.

The chain uses TRBV15 and TRBJ1-1; D is unresolved. Looked up from germline, CDR1 is LNHNV and CDR2 is YYDKDF (reference sequence). CDR3 length: 14 residues. V gave up 1 base and J gave up 1 base, with 7 bases separating them. CDR3 sequence reads: CATSRGRQNTEAFF. For the CDR3, the DNA is TGTGCCACCAGCAGAGGACGGCAGAACACTGAAGCTTTCTTT. The full variable domain, with the rest looked up from reference TRBV15 and TRBJ1-1, is DAMVIQNPRYQVTQFGKPVTLSCSQTLNHNVMYWYQQKSSQAPKLLFHYYDKDFNNEADTPDNFQSRRPNTSFCFLDIRSPGLGDTAMYLCATSRGRQNTEAFFGQGTRLTVV.

The genes are TRBV5-4 and TRBJ1-3, with a tentative D call TRBD1 (5 bases). The CDR3 runs 14 residues. Germline V gene data show CDR1 as SGHNT and CDR2 as YYREEE (reference sequence). Between the trimmed V and J ends, which lost 4 bases and 2 bases, there was a span of 10 bases. The CDR3 DNA reads TGTGCCAGCAGCCCGGGGCGGACTGGAAACACCATATATTTT. Translated: CASSPGRTGNTIYF. The variable domain in full, with the rest retrieved from reference TRBV5-4 and TRBJ1-3, is ETGVTQSPTHLIKTRGQQVTLRCSSQSGHNTVSWYQQALGQGPQFIFQYYREEENGRGNFPPRFSGLQFPNYSSELNVNALELDDSALYLCASSPGRTGNTIYFGEGSWLTVV.

This chain uses TRBV19 with TRBJ2-1; TRBD2 matches at 7 bases. V shed 4 bases and J 7 bases; nucleotides not matched to a gene: 7. CDR1 and CDR2 from the germline V gene are LNHDA and SQIVND (reference sequence). The CDR3 contains 14 residues. The CDR3 protein is CASSRGGAANEQFF. Here the CDR3 DNA reads TGTGCCAGTAGTAGGGGGGGAGCCGCAAATGAGCAGTTCTTC. Full variable domain (missing parts from reference TRBV19 and TRBJ2-1): DGGITQSPKYLFRKEGQNVTLSCEQNLNHDAMYWYRQDPGQGLRLIYYSQIVNDFQKGDIAEGYSVSREKKESFPLTVTSAQKNPTAFYLCASSRGGAANEQFFGPGTRLTVL.

The CDR3 nucleotides read TGTGCCATCAGTGGGGACAGGGGGCTCGGTTCACCCCTCCACTTT. Amino acid sequence: CAISGDRGLGSPLHF. The chain is built from TRBV10-3 and TRBJ1-6, with 12 bases aligning to TRBD1. After removal of 4 bases from V and 9 bases from J, the junction contained 4 bases not matched to a gene. Germline CDR1 is ENHRY and CDR2 is SYGVKD. CDR3 length: 15 amino acids.

This rearrangement joins TRBV20-1 to TRBJ2-1; no clear D gene. The CDR3 runs to 9 residues. CDR1 is DFQATT and CDR2 is SNEGSKA in the germline V gene (reference sequence). The CDR3 DNA follows: TGCAAAGGAGCGCATGAGCAGTTCTTC. Translated: CKGAHEQFF.

The chain links TRBV6-1 to TRBJ1-5, with no clear D. V was shortened by 1 base and J by 2 bases, with 15 bases between the two germline ends. The CDR3 contains 17 residues. In germline, CDR1 is MNHNS, CDR2 SASEGT. This CDR3 is CASSEGVWQSGNQPQHF. CDR3 coding DNA: TGTGCCAGCAGTGAAGGGGTGTGGCAATCTGGCAATCAGCCCCAGCATTTT.

The chain carries TRBV9 and TRBJ2-7, with D perhaps matching TRBD2 (6 bases). Germline CDR1 reads SGDLS; CDR2 reads YYNGEE. The CDR3 loop spans 15 amino acids. V lost 4 bases and J 6 bases, leaving 20 bases between the germline ends. CDR3: CASSLTGDPFSEQYF. As DNA, the CDR3 is TGTGCCAGCAGCCTGACGGGAGACCCCTTCTCCGAGCAGTACTTC.

The chain is built from TRBV4-3 and TRBJ1-2; possibly TRBD1 for D (5 bases). V was clipped by 0 bases and J by 7 bases, with 12 bases between them. Germline CDR1 LGHNA, CDR2 YSLEER. This CDR3 contains 14 residues. CDR3 loop: CASSQEFRGGGYTF. The CDR3 nucleotides are TGCGCCAGCAGCCAAGAATTTCGGGGGGGTGGCTACACCTTC.

This chain connects TRBV6-5 to TRBJ1-3, with D possibly TRBD1 on 6 matching bases. This CDR3 has 14 residues. V lost 6 bases to trimming and J lost 1 base, with 10 bases between them. Germline CDR1 and CDR2: MNHEY and SVGAGI. Here the CDR3 reads CASRTTGSGNTIYF. CDR3 DNA sequence: TGTGCCAGCAGGACGACAGGTTCTGGAAACACCATATATTTT.

CDR3: CASSPYTGGKANYGYTF. In nucleotides, the CDR3 is TGTGCCAGTAGCCCGTACACAGGGGGAAAAGCTAACTATGGCTACACCTTC. The rearrangement links TRBV19 to TRBJ1-2; 8 nucleotides match TRBD1. V lost 6 bases and J lost 0; bases outside the gene matches: 12. CDR1 is LNHDA and CDR2 is SQIVND in the germline V gene (reference sequence). The CDR3 spans 17 residues.

This clone was recorded a few times. The chain joins TRBV18 to TRBJ2-3; tentative D call: TRBD1 (6 bases). Germline loops: CDR1 KGHSH, CDR2 LQKENI. V shed 6 bases and J shed 6 bases, with 19 bases lying between them. The CDR3 runs to 15 residues. DNA for the CDR3: TGTGCCAGCTCGCTGGGACAAGCCCCCTTTGATACGCAGTATTTT. Its protein is CASSLGQAPFDTQYF.

This clone was counted only a few times. V is TRBV30 and J is TRBJ2-7, with D possibly being TRBD2 (6 bases). The CDR3 runs to 12 residues. Germline V gene data show CDR1 as GTSNPN and CDR2 as SVGIG (reference sequence). Between the trimmed V and J ends, which lost 3 bases and 3 bases, there was a span of 9 bases. The CDR3 DNA reads as TGTGCCTGGAGCGGGACTTTCTACGAGCAGTACTTC. This sequence encodes CAWSGTFYEQYF.

The V and J genes are TRBV5-1 and TRBJ2-1, with 12 nucleotides matching TRBD2. V was clipped by 4 bases and J by 0 bases; unmatched bases: 8. Germline-derived CDR1 and CDR2 are SGHRS and YFSETQ. CDR3 length equals 18 residues. This CDR3 is CASSPLAGGVSSYNEQFF. The CDR3 coding sequence is TGCGCCAGCAGCCCCCTAGCGGGGGGGGTCAGCTCCTACAATGAGCAGTTCTTC. The whole variable domain, remainder taken from reference TRBV5-1 and TRBJ2-1, is KAGVTQTPRYLIKTRGQQVTLSCSPISGHRSVSWYQQTPGQGLQFLFEYFSETQRNKGNFPGRFSGRQFSNSRSEMNVSTLELGDSALYLCASSPLAGGVSSYNEQFFGPGTRLTVL.

The rearrangement uses TRBV30 and TRBJ1-3; D is uncertain. Germline CDR1 reads GTSNPN; CDR2 reads SVGIG (reference sequence). The CDR3 totals 12 residues. The germline V and J ends were trimmed by 0 bases and 4 bases, with 4 bases remaining between them. DNA of the CDR3: TGTGCCTGGAGTGTCCTGGGAAACACCATATATTTT. Translation: CAWSVLGNTIYF.

This chain connects TRBV21-1 to TRBJ2-3; the table gives TRBD1 as D, unverified against the DNA. TRBV21-1 represents a pseudogene. The CDR3 is 14 residues long. CDR3 sequence reads: CASSKNRSTDTQYF. The CDR3 DNA sequence: TGTGCCAGCAGCAAAAACAGAAGCACAGATACGCAGTATTTT.

V usage is TRBV18 and J usage is TRBJ1-4, with TRBD1 as a possible D gene (6 bases). V lost 4 bases, J lost 5 bases, and 11 bases lay in between. Per germline, CDR1 KGHSH and CDR2 LQKENI. CDR3 length equals 14 residues. CDR3 sequence reads: CASSQQGINEKLFF. In nucleotides, the CDR3 is TGTGCCAGCTCACAACAGGGCATAAATGAAAAACTGTTTTTT.

The V gene is TRBV6-5, the J gene TRBJ2-7; a weak D match, TRBD1 (7 bases). Trimming took 2 bases from V and 1 from J, leaving 12 bases between them. Germline lookup yields CDR1 MNHEY and CDR2 SVGAGI. CDR3 size: 15 residues. Here the CDR3 reads CASSYGQGGSYEQYF. The CDR3 coding sequence is TGTGCCAGCAGTTACGGCCAGGGGGGATCCTACGAGCAGTACTTC.

This chain joins TRBV2 and TRBJ2-5; no definite D call. The germline V and J ends were trimmed by 4 bases and 10 bases, with 16 bases remaining between them. Germline CDR1 is SNHLY and CDR2 is FYNNEI. This CDR3 region has 13 residues. The CDR3 DNA sequence: TGTGCCAGCAGTGCCGGTAGCTTGGTCGTCCAGTACTTC. The encoded protein is CASSAGSLVVQYF.

V usage is TRBV7-8 and J usage is TRBJ2-7, with 9 bases matching TRBD1. V shed 2 bases, J shed 3 bases, and the junction held 2 bases outside the gene matches. From germline, CDR1 is SGHVS and CDR2 FQNEAQ. The CDR3 spans 14 residues. Here the CDR3 DNA reads TGTGCCAGCAGCTTACGGGACAGGGTCTACGAGCAGTACTTC. Protein sequence: CASSLRDRVYEQYF.

The V and J genes are TRBV28 and TRBJ2-7; 12 bases fit TRBD2. Germline V lookup: CDR1 MDHEN, CDR2 SYDVKM. J lost 6 bases, V lost 5 bases, and 8 bases had no gene match. CDR3 length equals 15 residues. CDR3 bases: TGTGCCAGCAGTCTGCCCCGACTAGCGGGGGTCGAGCAGTACTTC. It encodes CASSLPRLAGVEQYF.

The rearrangement joins TRBV3-1 (or the pseudogene TRBV3-2) to TRBJ1-5; tentative D call: TRBD1 (5 bases). Trimming took off 0 bases at V and 11 bases at J, with 11 bases between the two ends. The germline gives CDR1 LGHDT, CDR2 YNNKEL (reference sequence). The CDR3 is 13 residues long. The CDR3 DNA reads as TGTGCCAGCAGCCAAGACCGCTTAGGGGCCCAGCATTTT. Its translation: CASSQDRLGAQHF.